Presented here are 7 T cell receptor beta chains from one specimen sequenced in a study of shared clonotypes between healthy human individuals. Profiled with immunoSEQ multiplex PCR; TCRdb holds only in-frame clones, not every one. Found here are hundreds of thousands of clones, about 91% of them singletons; the top ten hold nearly 25%. Positively selected for CCR7, the CD45RO-negative cells used as naive CD8 cells excluded terminally differentiated effector memory CD45RA+ cells. The sequenced sample was naive CD8+ T cells sorted from blood. The receptors were gathered from a young man in good health.

The chain is built from TRBV19 and TRBJ2-2, with 8 bases aligning to TRBD1. Germline CDR1 and CDR2: LNHDA and SQIVND (reference sequence). The CDR3 consists of 15 residues. The J segment lost 6 bases and the V segment lost 4 bases, leaving 7 bases of the junction unmatched. The CDR3 spells CASSKTGEGPGELFF. The CDR3 DNA sequence: TGTGCCAGTAGTAAGACAGGGGAAGGTCCCGGGGAGCTGTTTTTT.

This clone was counted a single time. One end of the junction varies from germline; a read error may be responsible. The gene calls are TRBV13 and TRBJ1-4; no clear D gene. The CDR3 sequence is 15 residues long. Germline loops: CDR1 PRHDT, CDR2 FYEKMQ (reference sequence). In nucleotides, the CDR3 is TGTGCCAGCAGCAACGAGGAGACCGACAATGGAAAACTGTTTTTT. It is translated as CASSNEETDNGKLFF.

V usage is TRBV7-9 and J usage is TRBJ2-2; 10 bases match TRBD2. Germline V gives CDR1 SEHNR, CDR2 FQNEAQ (reference sequence). CDR3 length: 17 amino acids. V lost 5 bases and J lost 1; bases outside the gene matches: 7. The CDR3 nucleotides read TGTGCCAGCAGCCACAATCTAGCGGGAGAGAACACCGGGGAGCTGTTTTTT. Translated, it gives CASSHNLAGENTGELFF. The variable domain in full, completed from reference TRBV7-9 and TRBJ2-2, reads DTGVSQNPRHKITKRGQNVTFRCDPISEHNRLYWYRQTLGQGPEFLTYFQNEAQLEKSRLLSDRFSAERPKGSFSTLEIQRTEQGDSAMYLCASSHNLAGENTGELFFGEGSRLTVL.

The chain uses TRBV10-3 and TRBJ1-5; D is uncertain. Germline V gene lookup returns CDR1 ENHRY and CDR2 SYGVKD. The CDR3 totals 18 residues. The V end lost 0 bases, the J end lost 1 base, and 16 bases lay between the germline ends. The CDR3: CAISESGQLDLSNQPQHF. DNA of the CDR3: TGTGCCATCAGTGAGTCAGGGCAGCTCGACTTAAGCAATCAGCCCCAGCATTTT.

The chain carries TRBV6-5 and TRBJ2-1, with 9 bases that match TRBD2. The CDR3 length is 15 residues. The V gene end was trimmed by 6 bases and the J gene end by 8 bases; junction bases not matched to a gene: 11. CDR1 and CDR2 (germline): MNHEY, SVGAGI. The CDR3 loop is CASSQQREEIHEQFF. The CDR3 DNA sequence: TGTGCCAGCAGCCAACAGCGGGAGGAGATCCATGAGCAGTTCTTC.

The gene calls are TRBV14 and TRBJ2-3, with TRBD2 as a possible D gene (7 bases). V was shortened by 4 bases and J by 3 bases, with 20 bases between the two germline ends. The CDR3 runs to 17 residues. The V gene's germline CDR1 is SGHDN and CDR2 FVKESK. This CDR3 reads CASSPGSAGALTDTQYF. The CDR3 coding sequence is TGTGCCAGCAGCCCCGGCAGTGCGGGGGCTCTTACAGATACGCAGTATTTT.

About this clone itself: The same CDR3 arises from other DNA sequences in this sample as well. The V gene is TRBV27, the J gene TRBJ2-5, with TRBD1 matching 7 bases. The CDR3 has 14 amino acids. V trimming: 3 bases; J trimming: 3 bases; junction bases outside the gene matches: 4. Germline V gene lookup returns CDR1 MNHEY and CDR2 SMNVEV (reference sequence). This chain's CDR3 is CASSLLGTEETQYF. For the CDR3, the DNA is TGTGCCAGCAGTTTGTTGGGGACAGAAGAGACCCAGTACTTC.